This paragraph reports one T cell receptor beta chain. The sample holds many counts of this clonotype. Its antigen is not yet known. No base quality values were provided; no much bigger clone lies one nucleotide off. Amplification of TCR beta CDR3 regions was carried out from RNA transcripts. The TCR CDR3 was subjected to a first round of RT-PCR using the HTBI primer set and the Qiagen OneStep RT-PCR kit. A second multiplex PCR round built the libraries, followed by size selection and purification. Sequencing of the libraries was done on an Illumina HiSeq2000 using paired-end 100 bp reads. Concerning the study's data processing: Raw data were processed with SOAPnuke, discarding reads with adapters, uncalled bases, mean Phred below 15, or no exact constant-primer or identifier match. High-quality paired reads were merged using COPE v1.2.5, and each unique nucleotide sequence was defined as a clonotype. MiTCR v1.1 was used to align clonotypes to the IMGT TRBV, TRBD and TRBJ reference segments. Only V-J combinations with frequency above 0.0001, covering about 99% of repertoires, were analysed. The TCS score was defined as the ratio of F50 (clonal expansion) to E x V (chaos), calculated using BLOSUM62-based TCRdist between CDR3 peptides within each V-J. Welch's t-statistics and random forest reduced fewer than 550 V-J features to 13, which were used in a naive Bayes classifier (R e1071). The raw public reads went through TCRdb reprocessing: fastp at Q25, MiXCR clone calling, in-frame beta chains kept. Merged by CDR3 protein, the rows form single entries marked with the most common genes and DNA. The V and J calls, along with clone size, are taken from TCRdb and not from the paper's own processing. In this sample the table shows approximately 600,000 distinct CDR3 sequences, under 25% of which occur a single time. The ten top clones hold 30% to 40% of the sample.

These data belong to a study of T cells in Graves' hyperthyroidism and ophthalmopathy (dated by TCRdb to the late 2010s). Describing the broader study: Peripheral blood was sampled at the time of initial diagnosis, prior to any treatment. To identify distinguishing TCR V-J signatures, a discovery cohort of some 100 patients was used, comprising 40 to 45 with Graves' ophthalmopathy and some 60 with stable Graves' hyperthyroidism. The paper describes TCR Vbeta CDR3 sequencing of fewer than 150 peripheral blood samples, made up of 43 ophthalmopathy patients, 70 to 75 hyperthyroidism patients and roughly 17 progressor patients. After sampling, hyperthyroidism patients received methimazole starting at 30 mg daily, and ophthalmopathy patients received high-dose intravenous methylprednisolone. Thyroid tissue and blood T-cell repertoires from about six Graves' hyperthyroidism patients were also compared in the study. An independent validation cohort of under 20 hyperthyroidism patients and about 15 patients who later progressed to ophthalmopathy tested prospective prediction of ophthalmopathy. The roughly 94 discovery patients were randomly split 7:3 into training and test sets.

In the ophthalmopathy patients, disease was moderately to severely active, with a Clinical Activity Score of 3 or more, a NOSPECS grade of 4 or more, and a duration of less than 3 months. Patients with uncontrolled infections, other autoimmune diseases, pregnancy or lactation were excluded. Diagnoses relied on clinical symptoms, serum thyroxine and TRAb, thyroid ultrasound and orbital computed tomography. PBMCs were separated from 8 to 10 ml of fresh peripheral blood using Ficoll-Paque density gradient centrifugation. Total RNA was extracted with Trizol reagent, and quality was checked on an Agilent 2100 Bioanalyzer. There are 14 amino acids in the CDR3, from cysteine to phenylalanine inclusive. CDR3 DNA only is kept here, 42 bases in frame from base 1. V and J are truncated by 4 bases and 4 bases respectively, leaving an intervening sequence of 13 bases. The germline V gene specifies KGHSH as CDR1 and LQKENI as CDR2.

Summary of the overall study and its limitations: A model built on a 13 V-J signature distinguished ophthalmopathy from stable hyperthyroidism, reaching 85% to 90% sensitivity and approximately 81% specificity in cross-validation and 80%/75% in testing. No statistical method was used to fix the sample size in advance, and group allocation was not hidden from the investigators. In validation, the model predicted progression to ophthalmopathy a median of approximately 6.3 months before onset, with about 70% sensitivity and about 72% specificity. Blood samples also contained most of the expanded thyroid clonotypes (frequency above 0.001), which suggests that blood repertoires may reflect thyroid immune responses.

Recombination linked TRBV18 to TRBJ1-1, with TRBD1 perhaps the D gene, on 5 matching bases. This clonotype was obtained from a man aged 30 to 45 with Graves' ophthalmopathy. The specimen sequenced was blood. CDR3 protein: CASSLQASSTEAFF. The DNA sequence is as follows: TGTGCCAGCTCACTACAGGCGTCGAGCACTGAAGCTTTCTTT.